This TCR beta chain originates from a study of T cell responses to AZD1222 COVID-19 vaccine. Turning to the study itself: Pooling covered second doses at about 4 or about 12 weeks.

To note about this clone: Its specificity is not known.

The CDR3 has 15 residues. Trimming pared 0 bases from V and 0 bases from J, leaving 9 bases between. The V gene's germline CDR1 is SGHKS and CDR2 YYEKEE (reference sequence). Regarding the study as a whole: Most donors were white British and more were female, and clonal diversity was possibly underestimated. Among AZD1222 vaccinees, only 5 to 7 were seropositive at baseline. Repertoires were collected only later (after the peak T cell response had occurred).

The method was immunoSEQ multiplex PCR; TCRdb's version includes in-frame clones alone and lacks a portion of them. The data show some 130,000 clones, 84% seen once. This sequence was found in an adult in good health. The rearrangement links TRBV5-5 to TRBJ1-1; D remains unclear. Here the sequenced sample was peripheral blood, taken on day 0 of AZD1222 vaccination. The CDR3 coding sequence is TGTGCCAGCAGCTTGGCGTCAGTTATGAACACTGAAGCTTTCTTT. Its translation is CASSLASVMNTEAFF.